This passage covers 21 T cell receptor beta chains from one sample sequenced in a study of glioma-infiltrating T cells after dendritic cell vaccination. This sample's time point: after dendritic cell vaccination, including at tumor progression/relapse. Here immunoSEQ multiplex PCR was the method, and the copy in TCRdb shows in-frame clones only, minus some. The sample contains more than 75,000 clones, under 85% of which appear only once. The specimen was blood, collected after dendritic cell vaccination. Source of these receptors: a human donor with glioblastoma.

The rearrangement uses TRBV19 and TRBJ1-4, with TRBD1 matching over 8 bases. V shed 3 bases and J 2 bases; nucleotides not matched to a gene: 14. Germline V gene sequence: CDR1 LNHDA, CDR2 SQIVND (reference sequence). CDR3 length: 19 residues. The CDR3 nucleotides are TGTGCCAGTAGTATGGACGGGCAGGGGGCCCATCTGACTAATGAAAAACTGTTTTTT. Its protein is CASSMDGQGAHLTNEKLFF.

This clone came up a few times. The chain couples TRBV19 to TRBJ2-4, with a tentative D call TRBD1 (7 bases). This CDR3 is 17 amino acids long. Germline CDR1 LNHDA, CDR2 SQIVND (reference sequence). Trimming cost V 5 bases and J 0 bases, with 17 bases left between them. The CDR3 sequence: CASSDWRGPLAKNIQYF. The CDR3 DNA reads TGTGCCAGTAGTGACTGGAGGGGGCCCTTAGCCAAAAACATTCAGTACTTC. Full variable domain (outside the CDR3, taken from reference TRBV19 and TRBJ2-4): DGGITQSPKYLFRKEGQNVTLSCEQNLNHDAMYWYRQDPGQGLRLIYYSQIVNDFQKGDIAEGYSVSREKKESFPLTVTSAQKNPTAFYLCASSDWRGPLAKNIQYFGAGTRLSVL.

The V gene is TRBV6-1, the J gene TRBJ2-3, with D uncertain. The length of the CDR3 is 13 residues. Trimming shortened V by 4 bases and J by 5 bases, and 10 bases separated the two germline ends. Germline CDR1 and CDR2: MNHNS and SASEGT. The CDR3 sequence: CASSGTAGDTQYF. DNA for the CDR3: TGTGCCAGCAGTGGTACAGCCGGAGATACGCAGTATTTT.

The chain has TRBV25-1 and TRBJ2-1; TRBD1 aligns across 11 bases. The CDR3 is 14 residues long. Trimming at V came to 8 bases and at J to 6 bases, leaving 6 bases not matched to a gene. Germline CDR1 is MGHDK and CDR2 is SYGVNS. CDR3 protein: CASGDRGIRNEQFF. Here the CDR3 DNA reads TGTGCCAGCGGGGACAGGGGGATCCGCAATGAGCAGTTCTTC.

This clone turned up a few times. Here the CDR3 reads CASSQGLAGGETQYF. The CDR3 DNA sequence: TGTGCCAGCAGCCAAGGGCTAGCCGGGGGAGAGACCCAGTACTTC. The chain joins TRBV7-2 to TRBJ2-5; the D gene is possibly TRBD2 (6 bases). Germline V lookup: CDR1 SGHTA, CDR2 FQGNSA. Trimming shortened V by 5 bases and J by 4 bases, and 17 bases separated the two germline ends. The CDR3 is 15 amino acids.

The chain carries TRBV6-5 and TRBJ1-3; maybe TRBD1 (5 bases). Per germline, CDR1 MNHEY and CDR2 SVGAGI. The CDR3 consists of 15 residues. With 0 bases removed from V and 4 bases from J, the gap between germline ends came to 10 bases. DNA of the CDR3: TGTGCCAGCAGTTACTCGGAGGGGCCAGGAAACACCATATATTTT. Translating it yields CASSYSEGPGNTIYF.

The chain joins TRBV18 to TRBJ1-3; 8 bases are a match to TRBD1. Losses at the gene ends were 6 bases for V and 4 bases for J; bases not matched to a gene: 5. The CDR3 is 14 residues long. Germline V CDR1 and CDR2: KGHSH, LQKENI. The DNA of the CDR3 is TGTGCCAGCTCGGACAGGGATTCCGGAAACACCATATATTTT. Protein product: CASSDRDSGNTIYF.

The chain couples TRBV6-1 to TRBJ1-5; TRBD1 matches 8 bases. With V trimmed by 6 bases and J by 6 bases, 4 bases remained unmatched. This CDR3 region has 13 residues. CDR1 is MNHNS and CDR2 is SASEGT in the germline V gene. CDR3 in DNA: TGTGCCAGCAGGCAGGGGGCTTTTCAGCCCCAGCATTTT. As protein: CASRQGAFQPQHF.

J is TRBJ1-2 and V is TRBV19; D is unclear. The germline V gene encodes CDR1 LNHDA and CDR2 SQIVND (reference sequence). The CDR3 contains 11 residues. The V end was cut by 6 bases, the J end by 9 bases, with 11 bases between. As DNA, the CDR3 is TGTGCCAGTAGCCTAAGAGGTAGCTACACCTTC. This codes for CASSLRGSYTF.

This chain links TRBV2 with TRBJ1-6; TRBD1 matches at 8 bases. Germline CDR1 and CDR2: SNHLY and FYNNEI. V lost 3 bases and J lost 6; bases outside the gene matches: 4. The CDR3 contains 15 residues. The CDR3: CASSDRGPSNSPLHF. In DNA, the CDR3 is TGTGCCAGCAGTGACAGGGGGCCGTCTAATTCACCCCTCCACTTT.

The rearrangement uses TRBV25-1 and TRBJ2-5, with 9 nucleotides matching TRBD1. Germline V CDR1 and CDR2: MGHDK, SYGVNS. The trim removed 2 bases at V and 5 bases at J, leaving 12 bases unmatched. This CDR3 contains 17 residues. CDR3 region: CASSENPGTGLSETQYF. The DNA for the CDR3 is TGTGCCAGCAGTGAAAACCCCGGGACAGGGCTTTCGGAGACCCAGTACTTC. Full variable domain (outside the CDR3, taken from reference TRBV25-1 and TRBJ2-5): EADIYQTPRYLVIGTGKKITLECSQTMGHDKMYWYQQDPGMELHLIHYSYGVNSTEKGDLSSESTVSRIRTEHFPLTLESARPSHTSQYLCASSENPGTGLSETQYFGPGTRLLVL.

The chain employs TRBV6-5 and TRBJ1-4; D gene uncertain. CDR3 size: 13 residues. The germline gives CDR1 MNHEY, CDR2 SVGAGI. The V end was cut by 5 bases, the J end by 6 bases, with 10 bases between. The CDR3 reads CASSTTGDEKLFF. The DNA for the CDR3 is TGTGCCAGCAGTACGACGGGTGATGAAAAACTGTTTTTT.

Notes on this clone: The sample has other DNA sequences that encode this CDR3 too. The chain has TRBV6-5 and TRBJ1-5; 9 positions match TRBD1. The CDR3 runs to 14 residues. CDR1 and CDR2 (germline): MNHEY, SVGAGI. Unmatched junction bases numbered 1, after V lost 2 bases and J lost 5 bases. This chain's CDR3 is CASSYGQGYQPQHF. As DNA, the CDR3 is TGTGCCAGCAGTTACGGACAGGGGTATCAGCCCCAGCATTTT.

This chain joins TRBV5-1 and TRBJ2-5; D ambiguous. Germline values: CDR1 SGHRS, CDR2 YFSETQ. V shed 1 base and J shed 4 bases, with 8 bases lying between them. The length of the CDR3 is 13 residues. The CDR3 sequence: CASSLNSGETQYF. Written as DNA, the CDR3 is TGCGCCAGCAGCTTGAACTCAGGAGAGACCCAGTACTTC.

The chain has TRBV14 and TRBJ1-6; maybe TRBD1 (5 bases). The germline V gene encodes CDR1 SGHDN and CDR2 FVKESK. This CDR3 region has 17 residues. Trimming pared 2 bases from V and 2 bases from J, leaving 13 bases between. The CDR3 coding sequence is TGTGCCAGCAGCCAAAGGTGGGGGAGGGCCTATAATTCACCCCTCCACTTT. Translated: CASSQRWGRAYNSPLHF.

As concerns this clone: Other DNA sequences in the sample encode the same CDR3. This chain links TRBV2 with TRBJ2-5; D call uncertain. Per germline, CDR1 SNHLY and CDR2 FYNNEI. Trimming stripped 3 bases from V and 2 bases from J, with 7 bases between. There are 13 residues in the CDR3. DNA of the CDR3: TGTGCCAGCAGTGAGGGCCAGCAAGAGACCCAGTACTTC. Protein sequence: CASSEGQQETQYF.

The J gene is TRBJ1-5, the V gene TRBV19; D ambiguous. Per the germline V gene, CDR1 is LNHDA and CDR2 is SQIVND (reference sequence). The CDR3 length is 15 residues. Trimming stripped 6 bases from V and 2 bases from J, with 14 bases between. As DNA, the CDR3 is TGTGCCAGTAGATCGGATCACGGGGGCAATCAGCCCCAGCATTTT. Translation: CASRSDHGGNQPQHF.

The chain links TRBV19 to TRBJ1-4; D may be TRBD1 (5 bases). There are 15 residues in the CDR3. V was trimmed by 5 bases and J by 8 bases, leaving 18 bases between them. CDR1 and CDR2 (germline): LNHDA, SQIVND (reference sequence). The DNA of the CDR3 is TGTGCCAGTAGTCCCGGGGACCTGGGGAGGGAAAAACTGTTTTTT. Translating it yields CASSPGDLGREKLFF.

A single count supports this clone. The chain recombines TRBV2 with TRBJ1-1; 10 positions agree with TRBD1. The ends lost 2 bases at V and 1 base at J; junction bases unmatched: 7. The length of the CDR3 is 17 residues. Germline lookup yields CDR1 SNHLY and CDR2 FYNNEI. CDR3 nucleotides: TGTGCCAGCAGTGAACTGGGGACAGGGGTCCCGAACACTGAAGCTTTCTTT. Protein product: CASSELGTGVPNTEAFF.

This clone was recorded once. This CDR3 reads CASSFALTGYSGNTIYF. The CDR3 DNA reads as TGTGCCAGCAGCTTCGCCTTAACAGGCTACTCTGGAAACACCATATATTTT. The chain combines TRBV7-2 with TRBJ1-3; tentatively, D is TRBD1 (5 bases). Looked up from germline, CDR1 is SGHTA and CDR2 is FQGNSA. The ends were cut back, 3 bases at V and 0 bases at J, with 15 bases in the middle. The CDR3 length is 17 residues.

The genes are TRBV15 and TRBJ2-7; 8 bases align to TRBD1. Germline assignment: CDR1 LNHNV and CDR2 YYDKDF (reference sequence). This CDR3 has 15 residues. V was pared by 0 bases and J by 7 bases, with 8 bases of the junction left unmatched. The CDR3 nucleotides are TGTGCCACCAGCAGAGATGGTACAGGGGGTAAGGAGCAGTACTTC. Translated: CATSRDGTGGKEQYF.